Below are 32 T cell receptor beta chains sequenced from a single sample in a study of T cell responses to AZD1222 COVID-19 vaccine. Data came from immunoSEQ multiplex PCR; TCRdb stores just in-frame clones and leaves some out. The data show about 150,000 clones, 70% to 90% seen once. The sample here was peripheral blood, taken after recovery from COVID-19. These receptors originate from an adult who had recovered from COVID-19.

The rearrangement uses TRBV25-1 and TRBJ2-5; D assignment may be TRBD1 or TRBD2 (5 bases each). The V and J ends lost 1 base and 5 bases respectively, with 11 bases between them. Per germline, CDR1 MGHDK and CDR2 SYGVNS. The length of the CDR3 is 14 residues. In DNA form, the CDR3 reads TGTGCCAGCAGTGAATCCCGGGGCTCGGAGACCCAGTACTTC. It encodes CASSESRGSETQYF.

The CDR3 reads CASSQVGTSGAAGYEQYF. In DNA, the CDR3 is TGCGCCAGCAGCCAAGTAGGGACTAGCGGGGCCGCAGGCTACGAGCAGTACTTC. This rearrangement joins TRBV4-3 to TRBJ2-7; TRBD2 agrees at 13 bases. Germline V gene sequence: CDR1 LGHNA, CDR2 YSLEER. This CDR3 is built from 18 residues. V was pared by 1 base and J by 3 bases, with 9 bases of the junction left unmatched.

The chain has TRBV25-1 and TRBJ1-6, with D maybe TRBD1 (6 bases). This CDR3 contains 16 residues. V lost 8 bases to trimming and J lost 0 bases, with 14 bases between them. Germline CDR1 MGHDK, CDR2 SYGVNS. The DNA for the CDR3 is TGTGCCAGCCGCACAGGGAAACACTCCTATAATTCACCCCTCCACTTT. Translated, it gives CASRTGKHSYNSPLHF.

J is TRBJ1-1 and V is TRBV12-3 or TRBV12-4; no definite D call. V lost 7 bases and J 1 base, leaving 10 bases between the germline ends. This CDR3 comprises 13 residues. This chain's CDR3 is CASIKDKNTEAFF. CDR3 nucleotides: TGTGCCAGCATTAAAGACAAGAACACTGAAGCTTTCTTT.

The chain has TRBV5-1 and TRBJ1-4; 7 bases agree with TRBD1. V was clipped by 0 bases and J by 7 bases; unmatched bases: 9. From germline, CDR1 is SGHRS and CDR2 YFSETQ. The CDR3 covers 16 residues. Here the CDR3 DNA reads TGCGCCAGCAGCTTGGACCGACAGGGTGTGGGTGAAAAACTGTTTTTT. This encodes CASSLDRQGVGEKLFF.

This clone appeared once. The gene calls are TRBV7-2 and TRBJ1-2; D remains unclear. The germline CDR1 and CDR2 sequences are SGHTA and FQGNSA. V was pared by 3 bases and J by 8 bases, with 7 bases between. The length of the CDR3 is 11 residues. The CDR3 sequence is CASSLTFGYTF. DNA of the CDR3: TGTGCCAGCAGCTTGACCTTCGGCTACACCTTC. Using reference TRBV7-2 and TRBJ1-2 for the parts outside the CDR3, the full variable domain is GAGVSQSPSNKVTEKGKDVELRCDPISGHTALYWYRQSLGQGLEFLIYFQGNSAPDKSGLPSDRFSAERTGGSVSTLTIQRTQQEDSAVYLCASSLTFGYTFGSGTRLTVV.

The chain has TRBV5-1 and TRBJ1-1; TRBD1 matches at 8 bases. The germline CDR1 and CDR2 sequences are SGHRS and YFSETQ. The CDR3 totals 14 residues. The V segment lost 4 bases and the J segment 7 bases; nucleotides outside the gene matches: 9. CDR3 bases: TGCGCCAGCAGCATTAGGGACAGGACAATTGAAGCTTTCTTT. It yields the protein CASSIRDRTIEAFF.

CDR3 residues: CASSLNGDQETQYF. Here the CDR3 DNA reads TGTGCCAGCAGCTTGAACGGGGACCAAGAGACCCAGTACTTC. This sequence joins TRBV7-2 and TRBJ2-5, with D possibly matching TRBD2 (5 bases). V was trimmed by 3 bases and J by 0 bases, leaving 8 bases between them. This CDR3 contains 14 residues. Germline CDR1 and CDR2: SGHTA and FQGNSA. Variable domain in full (rest from reference TRBV7-2 and TRBJ2-5): GAGVSQSPSNKVTEKGKDVELRCDPISGHTALYWYRQSLGQGLEFLIYFQGNSAPDKSGLPSDRFSAERTGGSVSTLTIQRTQQEDSAVYLCASSLNGDQETQYFGPGTRLLVL.

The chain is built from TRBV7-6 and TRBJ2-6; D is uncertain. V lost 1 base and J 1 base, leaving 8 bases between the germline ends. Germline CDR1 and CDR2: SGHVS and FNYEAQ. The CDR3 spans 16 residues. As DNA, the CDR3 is TGTGCCAGCAGCTTAGTGCGAGGTTCTGGGGCCAACGTCCTGACTTTC. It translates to CASSLVRGSGANVLTF.

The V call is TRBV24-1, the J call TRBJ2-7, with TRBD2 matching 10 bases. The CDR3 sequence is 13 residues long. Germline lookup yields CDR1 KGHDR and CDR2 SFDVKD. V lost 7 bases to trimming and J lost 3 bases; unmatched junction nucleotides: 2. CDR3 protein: CATSEREGYEQYF. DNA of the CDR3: TGTGCCACCAGCGAGCGGGAGGGCTACGAGCAGTACTTC.

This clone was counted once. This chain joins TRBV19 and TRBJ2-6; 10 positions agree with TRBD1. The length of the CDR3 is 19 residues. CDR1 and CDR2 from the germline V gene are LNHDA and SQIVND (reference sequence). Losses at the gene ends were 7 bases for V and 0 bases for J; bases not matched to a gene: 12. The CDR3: CASTSRGTGDSSGANVLTF. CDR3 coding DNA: TGTGCCAGTACCTCCCGAGGGACAGGGGATTCCTCTGGGGCCAACGTCCTGACTTTC.

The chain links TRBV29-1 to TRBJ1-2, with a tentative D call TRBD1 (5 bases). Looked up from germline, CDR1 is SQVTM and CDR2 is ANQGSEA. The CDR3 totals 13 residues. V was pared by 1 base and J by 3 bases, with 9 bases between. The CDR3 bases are TGCAGCGTTGAAGTGGGGCAGGACTATGGCTACACCTTC. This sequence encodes CSVEVGQDYGYTF.

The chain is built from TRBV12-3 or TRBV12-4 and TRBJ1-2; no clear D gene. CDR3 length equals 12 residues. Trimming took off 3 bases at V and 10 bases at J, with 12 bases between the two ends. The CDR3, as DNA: TGTGCCAGCAGTTTTGGACTGCTGGACTACACCTTC. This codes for CASSFGLLDYTF.

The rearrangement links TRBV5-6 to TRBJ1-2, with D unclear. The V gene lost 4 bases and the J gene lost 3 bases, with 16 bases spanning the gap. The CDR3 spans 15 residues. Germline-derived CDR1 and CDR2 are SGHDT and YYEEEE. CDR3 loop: CASSLVRREDYGYTF. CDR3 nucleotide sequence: TGTGCCAGCAGCCTAGTACGCCGGGAGGACTATGGCTACACCTTC.

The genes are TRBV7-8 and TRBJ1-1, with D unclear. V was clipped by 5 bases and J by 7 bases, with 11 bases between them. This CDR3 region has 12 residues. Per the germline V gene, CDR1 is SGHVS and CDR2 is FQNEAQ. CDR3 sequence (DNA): TGTGCCAGCAGCCCCGGGGTAGTTGAAGCTTTCTTT. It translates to CASSPGVVEAFF.

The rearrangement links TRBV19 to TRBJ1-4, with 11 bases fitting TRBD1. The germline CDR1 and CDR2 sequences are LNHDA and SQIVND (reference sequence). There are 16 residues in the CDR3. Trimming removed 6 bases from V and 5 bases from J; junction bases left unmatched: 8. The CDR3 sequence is CASRRDRGSLNEKLFF. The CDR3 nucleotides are TGTGCCAGTAGGAGGGACAGGGGGAGCCTGAATGAAAAACTGTTTTTT.

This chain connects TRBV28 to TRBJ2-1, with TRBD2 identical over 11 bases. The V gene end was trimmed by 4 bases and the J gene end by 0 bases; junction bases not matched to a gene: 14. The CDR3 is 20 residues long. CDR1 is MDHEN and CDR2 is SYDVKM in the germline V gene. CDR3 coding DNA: TGTGCCAGCAGTTCCCTTAGCGGGAGGGCCCATCTCAGCTCCTACAATGAGCAGTTCTTC. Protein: CASSSLSGRAHLSSYNEQFF.

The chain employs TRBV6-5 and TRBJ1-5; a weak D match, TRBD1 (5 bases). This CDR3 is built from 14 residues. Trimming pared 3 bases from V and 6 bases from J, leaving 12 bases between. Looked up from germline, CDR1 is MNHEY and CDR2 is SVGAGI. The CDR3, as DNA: TGTGCCAGCAGTTATGCCAGGGAAGGTCAGCCCCAGCATTTT. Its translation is CASSYAREGQPQHF.

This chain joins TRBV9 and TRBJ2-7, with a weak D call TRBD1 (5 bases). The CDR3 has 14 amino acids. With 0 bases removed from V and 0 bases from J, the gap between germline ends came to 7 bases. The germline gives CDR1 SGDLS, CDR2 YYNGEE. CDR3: CASSVATGSYEQYF. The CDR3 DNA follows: TGTGCCAGCAGCGTAGCAACAGGCTCCTACGAGCAGTACTTC.

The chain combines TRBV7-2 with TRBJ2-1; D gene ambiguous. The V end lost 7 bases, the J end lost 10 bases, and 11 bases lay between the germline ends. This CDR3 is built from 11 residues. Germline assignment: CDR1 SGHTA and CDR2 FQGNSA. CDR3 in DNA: TGTGCCAGCACCCGGTCAATAGAGCAGTTCTTC. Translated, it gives CASTRSIEQFF.

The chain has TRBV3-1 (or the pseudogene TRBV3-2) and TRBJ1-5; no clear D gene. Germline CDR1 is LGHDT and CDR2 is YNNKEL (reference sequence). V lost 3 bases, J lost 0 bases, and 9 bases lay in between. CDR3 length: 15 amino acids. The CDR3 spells CASSHTRYSNQPQHF. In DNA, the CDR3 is TGTGCCAGCAGCCATACCCGTTATAGCAATCAGCCCCAGCATTTT.

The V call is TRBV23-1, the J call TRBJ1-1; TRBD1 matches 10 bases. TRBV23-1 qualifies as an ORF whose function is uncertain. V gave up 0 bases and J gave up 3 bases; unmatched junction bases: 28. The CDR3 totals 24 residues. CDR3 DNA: TGCGCCAGCAGTCAATCGAGGGCAGTCAACCTCCTCAGACAGGGGGCAGATCCCGACACTGAAGCTTTCTTT. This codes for CASSQSRAVNLLRQGADPDTEAFF.

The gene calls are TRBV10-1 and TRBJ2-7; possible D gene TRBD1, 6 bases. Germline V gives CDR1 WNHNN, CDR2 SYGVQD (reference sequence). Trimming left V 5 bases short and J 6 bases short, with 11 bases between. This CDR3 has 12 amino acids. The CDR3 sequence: CASSLQGSEQYF. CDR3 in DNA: TGCGCCAGCAGTTTGCAGGGGAGCGAGCAGTACTTC.

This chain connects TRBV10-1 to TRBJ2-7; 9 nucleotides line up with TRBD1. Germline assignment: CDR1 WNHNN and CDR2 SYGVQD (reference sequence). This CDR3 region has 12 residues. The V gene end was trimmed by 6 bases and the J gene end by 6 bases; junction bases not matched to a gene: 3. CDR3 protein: CASSRDRAEQYF. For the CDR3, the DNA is TGCGCCAGCAGCAGGGACAGGGCCGAGCAGTACTTC.

This CDR3 reads CASSLLSGRNTGELFF. The CDR3 DNA sequence: TGTGCCAGCAGCTTATTAAGTGGGAGGAACACCGGGGAGCTGTTTTTT. The chain couples TRBV7-2 to TRBJ2-2, with D tentatively TRBD2 (5 bases). This CDR3 region has 16 residues. The V gene lost 2 bases and the J gene lost 1 base, with 11 bases spanning the gap. Germline V gene lookup returns CDR1 SGHTA and CDR2 FQGNSA. Full variable domain (rest looked up from reference TRBV7-2 and TRBJ2-2): GAGVSQSPSNKVTEKGKDVELRCDPISGHTALYWYRQSLGQGLEFLIYFQGNSAPDKSGLPSDRFSAERTGGSVSTLTIQRTQQEDSAVYLCASSLLSGRNTGELFFGEGSRLTVL.

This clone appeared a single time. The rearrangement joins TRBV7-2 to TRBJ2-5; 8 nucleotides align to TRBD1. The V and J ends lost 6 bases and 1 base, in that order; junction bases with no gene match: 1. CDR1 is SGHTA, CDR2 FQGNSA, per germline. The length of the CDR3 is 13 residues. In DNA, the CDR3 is TGTGCCAGCAGACAGGGGGGCCAAGAGACCCAGTACTTC. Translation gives CASRQGGQETQYF.

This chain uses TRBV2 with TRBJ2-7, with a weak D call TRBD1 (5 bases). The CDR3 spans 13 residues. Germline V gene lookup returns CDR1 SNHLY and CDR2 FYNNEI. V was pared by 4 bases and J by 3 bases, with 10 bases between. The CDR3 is CASSGQIDYEQYF. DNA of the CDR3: TGTGCCAGCAGTGGACAGATAGACTACGAGCAGTACTTC.

The CDR3 is CASSFLAVNTGELFF. CDR3 in DNA: TGCGCCAGCAGCTTTCTAGCGGTGAACACCGGGGAGCTGTTTTTT. The rearrangement links TRBV5-1 to TRBJ2-2; 7 bases align to TRBD2. After removal of 2 bases from V and 1 base from J, the junction contained 2 bases not matched to a gene. The CDR3 contains 15 residues. Germline V gene lookup returns CDR1 SGHRS and CDR2 YFSETQ. The variable domain in full, completed from reference TRBV5-1 and TRBJ2-2, reads KAGVTQTPRYLIKTRGQQVTLSCSPISGHRSVSWYQQTPGQGLQFLFEYFSETQRNKGNFPGRFSGRQFSNSRSEMNVSTLELGDSALYLCASSFLAVNTGELFFGEGSRLTVL.

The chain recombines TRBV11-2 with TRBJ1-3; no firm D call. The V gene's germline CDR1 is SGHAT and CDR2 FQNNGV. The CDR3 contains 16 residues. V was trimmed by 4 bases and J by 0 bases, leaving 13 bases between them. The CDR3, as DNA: TGTGCCAGCAGCTCCCTCCAGACGCGCTCTGGAAACACCATATATTTT. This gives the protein CASSSLQTRSGNTIYF.

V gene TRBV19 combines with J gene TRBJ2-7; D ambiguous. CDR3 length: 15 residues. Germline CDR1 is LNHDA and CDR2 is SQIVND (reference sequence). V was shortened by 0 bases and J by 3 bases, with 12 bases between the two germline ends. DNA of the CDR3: TGTGCCAGTAGTATAGACCCGGGTCCCGGCTACGAGCAGTACTTC. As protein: CASSIDPGPGYEQYF.

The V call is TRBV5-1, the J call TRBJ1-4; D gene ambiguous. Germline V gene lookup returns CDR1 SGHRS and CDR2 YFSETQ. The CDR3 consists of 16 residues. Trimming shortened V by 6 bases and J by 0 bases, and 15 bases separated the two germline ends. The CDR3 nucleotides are TGCGCCAGCATCTGCGGGAAAGATGCAACTAATGAAAAACTGTTTTTT. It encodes CASICGKDATNEKLFF.

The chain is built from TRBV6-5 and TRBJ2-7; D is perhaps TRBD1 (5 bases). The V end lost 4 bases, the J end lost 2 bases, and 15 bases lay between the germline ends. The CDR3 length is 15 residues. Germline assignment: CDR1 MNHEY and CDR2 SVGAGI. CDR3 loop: CASSFLRQFPYEQYF. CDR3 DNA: TGTGCCAGCAGTTTCCTTCGACAGTTCCCCTACGAGCAGTACTTC.